This T cell receptor (beta chain) came from a study of blood T cell repertoires in COVID-19 (dated by TCRdb to 2018 to 2021). For context, the study as a whole: Samples from collaborators originated in the United States, Italy and Spain and spanned both the acute and convalescent phases of COVID-19. The repertoires were made available in a free public database intended to serve as a resource for research on the immune response to SARS-CoV-2. A de-identified subject ID, COVID-19 status, age in years and sex were almost always included in the sample metadata. The samples were drawn from two sources: the first 160 participants of the ongoing ImmuneRACE study, and 1,000 to 1,500 subjects contributed by 6 global collaborators. The material from the prospective study consisted of cDNA or gDNA derived from T cells, B-cell-depleted T cells, or PBMCs. The dataset comprised deeply sampled blood TCRbeta repertoires from subjects exposed to, actively infected with, or recovered from COVID-19. HLA class I and class II types, where available, came from metadata supplied by the sample provider rather than from assay-based typing. What the research found in general, with its limitations: The amount of clinical and demographic metadata varied by source and participant and was provided uncurated.

One collaborating source in Seattle enrolled patients during active infection and followed them longitudinally through the course of disease. The collaborating institutions used their own protocols to collect whole blood in K2EDTA tubes. Collaborator samples were shipped for TCRbeta analysis as frozen whole blood, isolated PBMCs, or DNA extracted from either sample type. TCRbeta CDR3 regions were amplified from genomic DNA by means of the immunoSEQ Assay, a bias-controlled multiplex PCR. Concerning the study's data processing: The number of nucleated cells in each sample was estimated from the amplification of reference gene primers within the assay. To quantify the absolute abundance of each unique TCRbeta CDR3 rearrangement, sequence reads were collapsed and filtered. Productive Simpson clonality was computed per sample as the square root of Simpson's diversity index over productive rearrangements. Sourced from immuneACCESS, this table was stored by TCRdb with only in-frame sequences that have V and J called. A share of the clones is absent; for the studies checked, an unresolved V gene accounts for under half, and the remainder has no known explanation. The V and J calls and clone size come from that table; D and trimming were worked out from the DNA. In all, the sample holds some 230,000 clones, and approximately 90% of those were seen once. Around 9.6% of the sample is taken by the ten largest.

V lost 5 bases and J lost 0 bases; the stretch between them is 10 bases long. The germline V gene supplies CDR1 SGHRS and CDR2 YFSETQ. From cysteine to phenylalanine, the CDR3 is 14 amino acids long. The sequence is cut down to CDR3 DNA, 42 bases in frame from base 1. Regarding this clone: Its recognized antigen is unknown. Qualities for individual bases were not recorded, and no much larger clone is one base off.

Sequencing was done on a sample of peripheral blood. Recombination joined TRBV5-1 with TRBJ2-3; a tentative D call is TRBD2 (6 bases match). The receptor's source is a woman aged 50 to 60 with COVID-19, enrolled during active disease. The CDR3 protein is CASRLLASTDTQYF. In nucleotide form, the sequence is TGCGCCAGCAGGCTACTAGCTAGCACAGATACGCAGTATTTT.